Below, 22 T cell receptor beta chains from the same sample are listed, as sequenced in a study of CD8 T cells in ankylosing spondylitis. TCRdb re-derived calls from the 5' RACE reads in MiXCR, one entry per CDR3 protein. The data contain more than 300,000 distinct CDR3 sequences, 11% of them singletons. The sequencing sample was made of blood, either unsorted or a sorted T cell fraction (not recorded which). All receptors come from a female donor with ankylosing spondylitis or in good health (not recorded which).

This clonotype turned up a few times. The genes are TRBV12-3 or TRBV12-4 and TRBJ1-6; TRBD1 might be the D (6 bases). V lost 3 bases to trimming and J lost 8 bases, with 14 bases between them. The CDR3 is 15 amino acids. The CDR3 DNA follows: TGTGCCAGCAGTTTGGTGACAGGATTGGATTCACCCCTCCACTTT. Translated: CASSLVTGLDSPLHF.

This clonotype was observed a handful of times. The V call is TRBV20-1, the J call TRBJ1-3; D gene uncertain. The V and J ends lost 0 bases and 0 bases respectively, with 12 bases between them. CDR1 and CDR2 (germline): DFQATT, SNEGSKA (reference sequence). The CDR3 consists of 16 residues. CDR3 coding DNA: TGCAGTGCTAGAGATCTTACCAGGCTCTCTGGAAACACCATATATTTT. It codes for CSARDLTRLSGNTIYF.

Comment on this clonotype: A read error may be the cause here, since a much bigger clone is one base away. The chain has TRBV28 and TRBJ1-1; D call uncertain. CDR3 length equals 11 residues. Germline CDR1 reads MDHEN; CDR2 reads SYDVKM. CDR3 sequence (DNA): TGTGCCAGCAGTCCGGCCACTGAAGCTCTCTTT. It specifies CASSPATEALF. Full variable domain (rest looked up from reference TRBV28 and TRBJ1-1): DVKVTQSSRYLVKRTGEKVFLECVQDMDHENMFWYRQDPGLGLRLIYFSYDVKMKEKGDIPEGYSVSREKKERFSLILESASTNQTSMYLCASSPATEALFGQGTRLTVV.

This clonotype appeared many times. This chain connects TRBV5-1 to TRBJ1-1; 9 nucleotides match TRBD1. The CDR3 spans 17 residues. Germline trimming cut 4 bases from V and 4 bases from J; bases unmatched to any gene: 14. Germline V gives CDR1 SGHRS, CDR2 YFSETQ. CDR3 loop: CASSNRQGGRILTEAFF. The CDR3 coding sequence is TGCGCCAGCAGCAACAGACAGGGGGGACGAATCCTCACTGAAGCTTTCTTT.

This chain joins TRBV18 and TRBJ2-6; D remains unclear. V shed 5 bases and J shed 4 bases, with 9 bases lying between them. There are 14 residues in the CDR3. Germline CDR1 and CDR2: KGHSH and LQKENI. CDR3 in amino acids: CASSIDSGANVLTF. In nucleotides, the CDR3 is TGTGCCAGCTCAATCGACTCCGGGGCCAACGTCCTGACTTTC.

This chain uses TRBV20-1 with TRBJ2-7; weak D call: TRBD1 (5 bases). This CDR3 contains 12 residues. Trimming cost V 5 bases and J 3 bases, with 11 bases left between them. Germline V lookup: CDR1 DFQATT, CDR2 SNEGSKA (reference sequence). CDR3 residues: CSARIQGYEQYF. CDR3 DNA: TGCAGTGCTCGAATCCAGGGCTACGAGCAGTACTTC.

This clonotype was recorded at least ten times. This chain links TRBV29-1 with TRBJ2-6, with D maybe TRBD1 (6 bases). Trimming removed 2 bases at V and 4 bases at J, with 15 bases between. This CDR3 contains 16 residues. Looked up from germline, CDR1 is SQVTM and CDR2 is ANQGSEA. This CDR3 is CSVESPGVSGANVLTF. The CDR3 DNA follows: TGCAGCGTTGAAAGTCCAGGGGTATCAGGGGCCAACGTCCTGACTTTC.

This clonotype showed up many times. The chain is built from TRBV27 and TRBJ2-7; 10 bases match TRBD1. The CDR3 length is 15 residues. Trimming at V came to 6 bases and at J to 3 bases, leaving 8 bases not matched to a gene. In germline, CDR1 is MNHEY, CDR2 SMNVEV (reference sequence). The CDR3 nucleotides are TGTGCCAGCAGCTCCACCGGGACAGGGGTCTACGAGCAGTACTTC. Protein: CASSSTGTGVYEQYF.

This clonotype was seen ten or more times. The chain links TRBV5-8 to TRBJ2-1, with 8 bases matching TRBD1. The ends lost 3 bases at V and 10 bases at J; junction bases unmatched: 15. CDR1 and CDR2 from the germline V gene are SGHTS and YDEGEE. This CDR3 is built from 16 residues. The chain's CDR3 is CASSSFLGTGLLEQFF. CDR3 DNA sequence: TGTGCCAGCAGCTCTTTTCTGGGGACAGGTCTCTTGGAGCAGTTCTTC.

This clonotype was observed many times. The gene calls are TRBV6-5 and TRBJ1-5; D not resolved. The V and J ends lost 2 bases and 1 base respectively, with 6 bases between them. Germline-derived CDR1 and CDR2 are MNHEY and SVGAGI. The length of the CDR3 is 14 residues. The CDR3 loop reads CASSYVGSNQPQHF. The CDR3 DNA follows: TGTGCCAGCAGTTACGTGGGGAGCAATCAGCCCCAGCATTTT.

This clonotype was found a few times. The gene calls are TRBV5-1 and TRBJ2-5; 7 nucleotides agree with TRBD1. Germline lookup yields CDR1 SGHRS and CDR2 YFSETQ. This CDR3 is 15 amino acids long. V shed 4 bases, J shed 5 bases, and the junction held 11 bases outside the gene matches. The CDR3: CASSAMTGSGETQYF. The CDR3 DNA sequence: TGCGCCAGCAGCGCCATGACAGGGTCAGGGGAGACCCAGTACTTC.

This clonotype was observed at least ten times. The V gene is TRBV6-5, the J gene TRBJ2-7, with D possibly matching TRBD1 (5 bases). Germline V gene sequence: CDR1 MNHEY, CDR2 SVGAGI. V shed 0 bases and J shed 0 bases, with 15 bases lying between them. The CDR3 contains 17 residues. The CDR3 spells CASSYSIIDSSSYEQYF. Written as DNA, the CDR3 is TGTGCCAGCAGTTACTCGATAATCGACAGCAGCTCCTACGAGCAGTACTTC.

This clonotype came up many times. V is TRBV5-1 and J is TRBJ2-5; D unclear. Germline assignment: CDR1 SGHRS and CDR2 YFSETQ. Trimming cost V 0 bases and J 5 bases, with 14 bases left between them. This CDR3 has 15 residues. CDR3 region: CASSLEPTVGETQYF. Written as DNA, the CDR3 is TGCGCCAGCAGCTTGGAACCCACGGTGGGTGAGACCCAGTACTTC.

This clonotype was observed many times. This chain joins TRBV20-1 and TRBJ2-7; D remains unclear. Germline CDR1 reads DFQATT; CDR2 reads SNEGSKA (reference sequence). The CDR3 consists of 12 residues. Trimming took 5 bases from V and 0 from J, leaving 8 bases between them. CDR3 sequence (DNA): TGCAGTGCTGGGTACAACTCCTACGAGCAGTACTTC. It specifies CSAGYNSYEQYF.

There are a few counts of this clonotype. V and J are TRBV30 and TRBJ1-1, with D hard to call. Germline CDR1 GTSNPN, CDR2 SVGIG (reference sequence). The CDR3 extends over 13 amino acids. Trimming stripped 4 bases from V and 8 bases from J, with 17 bases between. CDR3 residues: CAWTSDLWEEAFF. The CDR3 DNA follows: TGTGCCTGGACCTCCGACCTCTGGGAGGAAGCTTTCTTT.

This clonotype was detected ten times or more. This chain connects TRBV25-1 to TRBJ2-1; the D gene is possibly TRBD1 (6 bases). The V gene lost 7 bases and the J gene lost 8 bases, with 9 bases spanning the gap. The CDR3 runs to 11 residues. The germline V gene encodes CDR1 MGHDK and CDR2 SYGVNS. CDR3 nucleotides: TGTGCCAGCACCGCAGGGGATGAGCAGTTCTTC. Amino acids: CASTAGDEQFF. The variable domain in full, completed from reference TRBV25-1 and TRBJ2-1, reads EADIYQTPRYLVIGTGKKITLECSQTMGHDKMYWYQQDPGMELHLIHYSYGVNSTEKGDLSSESTVSRIRTEHFPLTLESARPSHTSQYLCASTAGDEQFFGPGTRLTVL.

Ten or more counts support this clonotype. The V gene is TRBV27, the J gene TRBJ2-5, with 7 bases identical to TRBD2. CDR3 length equals 15 residues. Trimming removed 4 bases from V and 2 bases from J; junction bases left unmatched: 7. Germline assignment: CDR1 MNHEY and CDR2 SMNVEV (reference sequence). The DNA of the CDR3 is TGTGCCAGCAGTTCAAATCTAGCGGAACAAGAGACCCAGTACTTC. It encodes CASSSNLAEQETQYF.

This clonotype has at least ten counts. V usage is TRBV7-9 and J usage is TRBJ1-1; no clear D gene. There are 12 residues in the CDR3. V lost 5 bases and J lost 3, with 7 bases in between. Germline V gene lookup returns CDR1 SEHNR and CDR2 FQNEAQ (reference sequence). CDR3: CASSIDDTEAFF. In DNA, the CDR3 is TGTGCCAGCAGCATTGATGACACTGAAGCTTTCTTT.

J is TRBJ2-7 and V is TRBV12-3 or TRBV12-4; a possible D gene is TRBD2 (5 bases). This CDR3 spans 13 amino acids. Trimming pared 5 bases from V and 2 bases from J, leaving 10 bases between. The CDR3 reads CASSPSFTYEQYF. CDR3 in DNA: TGTGCCAGCAGTCCTAGCTTTACCTACGAGCAGTACTTC.

The chain uses TRBV10-3 and TRBJ1-1, with a possible D match to TRBD1 (6 bases). The length of the CDR3 is 15 residues. V was pared by 7 bases and J by 4 bases, with 19 bases between. Germline CDR1 ENHRY, CDR2 SYGVKD. The CDR3 here is CAINDLGRGSTEAFF. CDR3 bases: TGTGCCATCAATGACCTCGGCAGGGGTTCCACTGAAGCTTTCTTT.

This clonotype was seen at least ten times. V and J are TRBV12-3 or TRBV12-4 and TRBJ2-7; D is undetermined. V was trimmed by 3 bases and J by 7 bases, leaving 10 bases between them. The CDR3 sequence is 12 residues long. CDR3: CASSFGVREQYF. The CDR3 DNA reads TGTGCCAGCAGTTTCGGAGTTCGGGAGCAGTACTTC.

J is TRBJ2-3 and V is TRBV25-1; TRBD1 matches at 9 bases. Germline CDR1 and CDR2: MGHDK and SYGVNS. The trim removed 4 bases at V and 4 bases at J, leaving 3 bases unmatched. The CDR3 has 14 amino acids. The CDR3 coding sequence is TGTGCCAGCAGTGGCCGGACAGGGGCAGATACGCAGTATTTT. Encoded protein: CASSGRTGADTQYF.